The rows below give T cell receptor beta chains drawn from one sample of a study of identical twins. TCRdb ran MiXCR on the 5' RACE reads and lists one entry per CDR3 protein. The sample has under 900,000 distinct CDR3 sequences; roughly 18% are singletons. These records were also assigned to another study, of T cells expressing NK-cell markers.

Sequenced input: PBMCs. These receptors all come from a woman aged 18-29 years in good health. CDR3s include the opening cysteine and the closing phenylalanine or tryptophan. The D gene is left open where the match is weak. The listing skips clone size in some rows; elsewhere it reads once, few, many or a size class.

V gene,clone size,D gene,J gene,CDR3 protein,CDR3 DNA
TRBV7-8,.,.,TRBJ1-5,CASSLGTARGNQPQHF,TGTGCCAGCAGCTTGGGGACGGCGAGGGGCAATCAGCCCCAGCATTTT
TRBV5-1,.,.,TRBJ1-2,CASSFDRWYGYTF,TGCGCCAGCAGCTTCGACAGGTGGTATGGCTACACCTTC
TRBV15,few,.,TRBJ2-3,CATSLLVSDTQYF,TGTGCCACCAGCCTGTTAGTTTCGGATACGCAGTATTTT
TRBV7-9,.,.,TRBJ2-2,CASREDSNTGELFF,TGTGCCAGCAGGGAGGACTCGAACACCGGGGAGCTGTTTTTT
TRBV2,.,.,TRBJ2-5,CASTLMAGGTQETQYF,TGTGCCAGCACGTTGATGGCTGGCGGGACCCAAGAGACCCAGTACTTC
TRBV12-3/TRBV12-4,few,TRBD2,TRBJ2-1,CASSPTSGRTHEQFF,TGTGCCAGCAGCCCTACTAGCGGGAGGACCCATGAGCAGTTCTTC
TRBV19,once,TRBD1,TRBJ2-6,CASSARDRVRVAGANVLTF,TGTGCCAGTAGCGCTCGGGACAGGGTCCGCGTCGCTGGGGCCAACGTCCTGACTTTC
TRBV20-1,.,.,TRBJ1-5,CSASWGAAQPQHF,TGCAGTGCTAGCTGGGGGGCAGCTCAGCCCCAGCATTTT
TRBV15,.,TRBD2,TRBJ2-3,CATSRAHGTRSDTQYF,TGTGCCACCAGCAGGGCCCACGGGACTAGATCAGATACGCAGTATTTT
TRBV7-2,.,.,TRBJ2-2,CASSPRNTGKLFF,TGTGCCAGCAGCCCACGGAACACCGGGAAGCTGTTTTTT
TRBV5-1,.,TRBD1,TRBJ2-2,CASSRGQGIGSGELFF,TGCGCCAGCAGCAGGGGACAGGGAATAGGATCCGGGGAGCTGTTTTTT
TRBV5-6,few,.,TRBJ1-4,CASSLRGSEKLFF,TGTGCCAGCAGCTTAAGAGGGAGTGAAAAACTGTTTTTT
TRBV27,once,.,TRBJ2-7,CASKPADLYEQYF,TGTGCCAGCAAACCCGCAGACCTCTACGAGCAGTACTTC
TRBV15,.,.,TRBJ2-1,CATSRLPPSPRGLYNEQFF,TGTGCCACCAGCAGACTACCCCCGTCTCCCCGGGGGCTGTACAATGAGCAGTTCTTC
TRBV27,.,TRBD1,TRBJ2-1,CASSIPGQSSYNEQFF,TGTGCCAGCAGTATTCCGGGACAGAGCTCCTACAATGAGCAGTTCTTC
TRBV4-2,.,TRBD2,TRBJ2-1,CASSQGGGVAGFSSYNEQFF,TGTGCCAGCAGCCAAGGGGGCGGGGTAGCGGGGTTTAGCTCCTACAATGAGCAGTTCTTC
TRBV29-1,few,.,TRBJ2-5,CSLRRDVWETQYF,TGCAGCTTGAGACGGGACGTGTGGGAGACCCAGTACTTC
TRBV9,few,.,TRBJ1-6,CASSVDGSSPLHF,TGTGCCAGCAGCGTAGACGGAAGCTCACCCCTCCACTTT
TRBV7-9,many,.,TRBJ1-5,CASSYLADQPQHF,TGTGCCAGCAGCTATTTAGCCGATCAGCCCCAGCATTTT
TRBV6-1,.,.,TRBJ1-5,CASGRHSNQPQHF,TGTGCCAGCGGAAGACATAGCAATCAGCCCCAGCATTTT